This T cell receptor (beta chain) was captured in a study of cytomegalovirus exposure and HLA in healthy donors. In the case of this clone: The antigen is undetermined.

In the PCR, 60 Vbeta and 13 Jbeta primers were used. Clones were read by immunoSEQ multiplex PCR, and TCRdb kept only the in-frame ones, dropping some. The sample includes about 160,000 clones, about 76% of them seen just once. Study results and limitations: Only CMV serostatus was available as immune exposure information. It was 150 to 200 TCR beta chains that were listed as cytomegalovirus-associated. Looking again later, the authors saw that most CMV-associated TCR beta chains seemed HLA-restricted.

This CDR3 comprises 14 residues. The V gene lost 1 base and the J gene lost 0 bases, with 6 bases spanning the gap. Per germline, CDR1 LNHDA and CDR2 SQIVND (reference sequence). The specimen sequenced was PBMCs. The sequence was obtained from a female donor in good health and CMV-seronegative. The chain is built from TRBV19 and TRBJ1-2; D is unresolved. CDR3 sequence (DNA): TGTGCCAGTAGTATAGCCGGGGCTAACTATGGCTACACCTTC. As protein: CASSIAGANYGYTF.